These T cell receptor beta chains were read from a single sample in a study of tumor-infiltrating lymphocytes in localized non-small cell lung cancer. Assay used: immunoSEQ multiplex PCR; TCRdb lists only in-frame clones, some missing. Seen here are 15,000 to 20,000 clones, 75% to 85% observed once, and the top ten hold about a tenth. Sequenced sample: uninvolved lung tissue not adjacent to the tumor. These receptors all stem from a human donor with non-small cell lung cancer. Both conserved end residues are part of each CDR3. The D gene is left open where the match is weak. Rows may omit the clone size; those that give it use once, few, many or a size class.

once	-	TRBV2	TRBJ1-2	TGTGCCAGCAGAAAAGAGGTGGATGGGTATGGCTACACCTTC	CASRKEVDGYGYTF
-	TRBD1	TRBV7-2	TRBJ1-4	TGTGCCAGCAGCTTAGCGCGGACAGGATCGGGGGAAAAACTGTTTTTT	CASSLARTGSGEKLFF
-	-	TRBV7-9	TRBJ1-1	TGTGCCAGCAGCTTTTCCGGGACAAGGCTGAACACTGAAGCTTTCTTT	CASSFSGTRLNTEAFF
-	TRBD1	TRBV7-9	TRBJ1-5	TGTGCCAGCAGCTTAGCACAGGGGCAGCCCCAGCATTTT	CASSLAQGQPQHF
-	TRBD2	TRBV6-1	TRBJ2-1	TGTGCCAGCAGTGAAGCGCTAGCGGGACCCTCCTACAATGAGCAGTTCTTC	CASSEALAGPSYNEQFF
-	-	TRBV5-1	TRBJ2-7	TGCGCCAGCAGCGGGGAGGCGGGCTACGAGCAGTACTTC	CASSGEAGYEQYF
once	-	TRBV5-6	TRBJ1-5	TGTGCCAGCAGCTTCGGACAAGGTCTTAATCAGCCCCAGCATTTT	CASSFGQGLNQPQHF
large	-	TRBV7-3	TRBJ1-3	TGTGCCAGCAGCTCAGCGGAGTCTGGAAACACCATATATTTT	CASSSAESGNTIYF
once	-	TRBV2	TRBJ1-4	TGTGCCAGCAGTGAAGGTCGTAATGAAAAACTGTTTTTT	CASSEGRNEKLFF
medium-sized	TRBD2	TRBV27	TRBJ2-1	TGTGCCAGCAGTTTCCCTTCGGGACTAGCGGGAGTTGAGAATGAGCAGTTCTTC	CASSFPSGLAGVENEQFF
-	TRBD2	TRBV18	TRBJ2-7	TGTGCCAGCTCACCACTACTAGCGGGGCAGACCTACGAGCAGTACTTC	CASSPLLAGQTYEQYF
-	-	TRBV4-2	TRBJ2-1	TGTGCCAGCAGCCAAGATCTCCAGGCCGGTAGAGGTGAGCAGTTCTTC	CASSQDLQAGRGEQFF
few	-	TRBV29-1	TRBJ2-7	TGCAGCGTAGGTGGACACGGCGTTGAGCAGTACTTC	CSVGGHGVEQYF
-	-	TRBV5-5	TRBJ2-7	TGTGCCAGCAGCTTGGTCGGGGACGGCAAATTTGTGGAGCAGTACTTC	CASSLVGDGKFVEQYF
-	-	TRBV6-5	TRBJ1-2	TGTGCCAGCAGTTACCTGGATAACTATGGCTACACCTTC	CASSYLDNYGYTF
medium-sized	-	TRBV18	TRBJ2-2	TGTGCCAGCTCACCTGATGGCGGGGAGCTGTTTTTT	CASSPDGGELFF
-	TRBD2	TRBV6-5	TRBJ2-5	TGTGCCAGCAGTTACTCGGGGGCTAGCGGGGAAGAGACCCAGTACTTC	CASSYSGASGEETQYF
-	-	TRBV28	TRBJ2-3	TGTGCCAGCAGTCCCCTCCGGCCCAGGGATACGCAGTATTTT	CASSPLRPRDTQYF
-	-	TRBV28	TRBJ2-1	TGTGCCAGCAAGGGATATGGGCACAATGAGCAGTTCTTC	CASKGYGHNEQFF
-	-	TRBV10-3	TRBJ2-2	TGTGCCACTCAGGGGAACACCGGGGAGCTGTTTTTT	CATQGNTGELFF
-	TRBD2	TRBV4-1	TRBJ2-1	TGCGCCAGCAGCCAAAGAGGGAGGGCCAATGAGCAGTTCTTC	CASSQRGRANEQFF
-	TRBD2	TRBV28	TRBJ2-4	TGTGCCAGCAGTTCCGGGGGGATTCAGTACTTC	CASSSGGIQYF
-	TRBD2	TRBV7-2	TRBJ2-1	TGTGCCAGCAGCTTAGATAGCGGGAGGTTAAATGAGCAGTTCTTC	CASSLDSGRLNEQFF
-	-	TRBV7-9	TRBJ1-2	TGTGCCAGCAGCCCCGACAGGAGCTATGGCTACACCTTC	CASSPDRSYGYTF
-	-	TRBV6-1	TRBJ2-7	TGTGCCAGCAGTGTCCAGCGGGCCTCCTACGAGCAGTACTTC	CASSVQRASYEQYF
-	-	TRBV27	TRBJ2-3	TGTGCCAGCAGTTTCGGGTATACTAGCACAGATACGCAGTATTTT	CASSFGYTSTDTQYF
-	TRBD2	TRBV2	TRBJ2-7	TGTGCCAGCATGAGCGGGATAGACTACGAGCAGTACTTC	CASMSGIDYEQYF
-	-	TRBV5-1	TRBJ2-1	TGCGCCAGCAAACCTAGGGTTTCCTCCGATGAGCAGTTCTTC	CASKPRVSSDEQFF